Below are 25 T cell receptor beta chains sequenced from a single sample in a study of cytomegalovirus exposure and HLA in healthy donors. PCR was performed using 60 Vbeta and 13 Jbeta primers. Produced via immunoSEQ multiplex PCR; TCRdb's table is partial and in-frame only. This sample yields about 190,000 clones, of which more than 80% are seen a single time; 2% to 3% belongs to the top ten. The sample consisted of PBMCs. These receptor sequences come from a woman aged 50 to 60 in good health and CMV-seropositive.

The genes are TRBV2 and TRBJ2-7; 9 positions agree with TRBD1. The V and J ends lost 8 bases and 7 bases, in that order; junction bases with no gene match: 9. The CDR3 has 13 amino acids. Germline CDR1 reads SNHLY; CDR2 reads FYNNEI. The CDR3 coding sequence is TGTGCCAGCTCCTCACAGGGGGCGGGAGAGCAGTACTTC. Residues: CASSSQGAGEQYF.

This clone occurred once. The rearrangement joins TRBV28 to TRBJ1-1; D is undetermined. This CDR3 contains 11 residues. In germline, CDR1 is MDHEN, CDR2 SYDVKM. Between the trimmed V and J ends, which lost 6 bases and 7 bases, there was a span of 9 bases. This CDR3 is CASSPAGEAFF. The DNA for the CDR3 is TGTGCCAGCAGCCCGGCAGGTGAAGCTTTCTTT.

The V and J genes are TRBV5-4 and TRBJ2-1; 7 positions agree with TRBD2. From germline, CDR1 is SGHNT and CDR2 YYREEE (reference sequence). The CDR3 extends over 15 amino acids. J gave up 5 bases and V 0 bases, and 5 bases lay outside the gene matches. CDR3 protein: CASSLGGGGDNEQFF. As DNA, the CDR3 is TGTGCCAGCAGCTTGGGGGGGGGAGGGGACAATGAGCAGTTCTTC.

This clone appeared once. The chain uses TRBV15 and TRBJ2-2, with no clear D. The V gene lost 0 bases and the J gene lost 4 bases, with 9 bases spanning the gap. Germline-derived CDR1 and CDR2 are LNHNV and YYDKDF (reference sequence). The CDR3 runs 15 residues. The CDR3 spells CATSRDKAGTGELFF. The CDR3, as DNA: TGTGCCACCAGCAGAGATAAGGCAGGCACCGGGGAGCTGTTTTTT.

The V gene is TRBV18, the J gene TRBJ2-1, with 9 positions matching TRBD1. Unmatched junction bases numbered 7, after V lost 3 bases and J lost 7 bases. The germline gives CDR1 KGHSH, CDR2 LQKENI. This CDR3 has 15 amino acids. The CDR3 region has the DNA TGTGCCAGCTCACCTCAGGGGACAGGGCTTAATGAGCAGTTCTTC. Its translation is CASSPQGTGLNEQFF.

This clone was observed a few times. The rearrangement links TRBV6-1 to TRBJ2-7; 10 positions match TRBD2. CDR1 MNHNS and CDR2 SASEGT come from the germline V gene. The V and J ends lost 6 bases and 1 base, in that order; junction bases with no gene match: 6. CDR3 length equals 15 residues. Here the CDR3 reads CASRAGLAESYEQYF. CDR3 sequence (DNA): TGTGCCAGCAGGGCTGGACTAGCGGAATCCTACGAGCAGTACTTC.

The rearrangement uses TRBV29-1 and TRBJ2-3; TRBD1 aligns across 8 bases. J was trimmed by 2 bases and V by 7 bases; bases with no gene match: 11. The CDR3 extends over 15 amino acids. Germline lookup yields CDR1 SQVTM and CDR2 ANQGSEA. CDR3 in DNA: TGCAGCGCATCCTCAGGGGGCAAGTACACAGATACGCAGTATTTT. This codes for CSASSGGKYTDTQYF.

The CDR3 DNA reads TGTGCCAGCAACTCGTGGGGCAGGGACACCGGGGAGCTGTTTTTT. Translation gives CASNSWGRDTGELFF. V is TRBV2 and J is TRBJ2-2, with a weak D call TRBD1 (5 bases). CDR3 size: 15 residues. Trimming removed 7 bases from V and 3 bases from J, with 15 bases in between. Germline V gene sequence: CDR1 SNHLY, CDR2 FYNNEI.

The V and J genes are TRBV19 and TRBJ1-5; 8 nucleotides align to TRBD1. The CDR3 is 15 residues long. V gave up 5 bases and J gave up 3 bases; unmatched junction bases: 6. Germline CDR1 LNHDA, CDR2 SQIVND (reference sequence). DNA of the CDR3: TGTGCCAGTAGTTCGACAGGGGACGCCAATCAGCCCCAGCATTTT. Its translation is CASSSTGDANQPQHF.

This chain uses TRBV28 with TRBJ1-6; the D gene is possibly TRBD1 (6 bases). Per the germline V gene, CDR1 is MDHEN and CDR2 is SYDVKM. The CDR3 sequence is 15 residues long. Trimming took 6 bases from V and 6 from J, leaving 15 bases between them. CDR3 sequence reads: CASRDTGLVNSPLHF. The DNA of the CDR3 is TGTGCCAGCAGAGATACAGGGTTGGTTAATTCACCCCTCCACTTT.

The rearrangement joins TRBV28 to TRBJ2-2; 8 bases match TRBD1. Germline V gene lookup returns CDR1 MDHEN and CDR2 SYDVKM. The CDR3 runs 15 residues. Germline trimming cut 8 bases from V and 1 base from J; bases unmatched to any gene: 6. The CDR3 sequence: CASQNGQGNTGELFF. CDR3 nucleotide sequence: TGTGCCAGCCAAAACGGACAGGGGAACACCGGGGAGCTGTTTTTT.

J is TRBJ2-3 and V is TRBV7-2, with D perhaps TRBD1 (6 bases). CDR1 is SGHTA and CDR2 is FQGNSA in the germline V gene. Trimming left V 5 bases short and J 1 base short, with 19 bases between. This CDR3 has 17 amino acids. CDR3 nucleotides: TGTGCCAGCAGCCTCATGTCTGGGGGCCTGGGCACAGATACGCAGTATTTT. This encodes CASSLMSGGLGTDTQYF.

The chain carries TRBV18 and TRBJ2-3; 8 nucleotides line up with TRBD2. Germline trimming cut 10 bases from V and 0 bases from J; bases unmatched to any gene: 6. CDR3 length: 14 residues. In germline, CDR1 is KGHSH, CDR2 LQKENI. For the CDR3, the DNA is TGTGCCACCCAAGCGGGGGTGAGCACAGATACGCAGTATTTT. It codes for CATQAGVSTDTQYF.

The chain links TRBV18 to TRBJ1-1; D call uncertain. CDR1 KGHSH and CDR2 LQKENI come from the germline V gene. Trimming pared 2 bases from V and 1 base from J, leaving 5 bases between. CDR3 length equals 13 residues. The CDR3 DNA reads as TGTGCCAGCTCACCATCCCAGAACACTGAAGCTTTCTTT. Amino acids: CASSPSQNTEAFF.

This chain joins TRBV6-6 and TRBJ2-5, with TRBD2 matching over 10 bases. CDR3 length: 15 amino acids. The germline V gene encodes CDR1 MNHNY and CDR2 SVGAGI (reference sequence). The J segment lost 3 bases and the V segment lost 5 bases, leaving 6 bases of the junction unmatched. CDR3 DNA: TGTGCCAGCAGTGCTGCGGGACTAGCGAAAGAGACCCAGTACTTC. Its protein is CASSAAGLAKETQYF.

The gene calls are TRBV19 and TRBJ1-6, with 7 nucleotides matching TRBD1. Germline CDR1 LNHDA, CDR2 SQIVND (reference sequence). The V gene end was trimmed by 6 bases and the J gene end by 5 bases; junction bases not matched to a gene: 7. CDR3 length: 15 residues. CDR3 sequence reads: CASRFLDRNNSPLHF. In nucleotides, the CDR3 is TGTGCCAGTAGGTTTTTGGACAGGAATAATTCACCCCTCCACTTT.

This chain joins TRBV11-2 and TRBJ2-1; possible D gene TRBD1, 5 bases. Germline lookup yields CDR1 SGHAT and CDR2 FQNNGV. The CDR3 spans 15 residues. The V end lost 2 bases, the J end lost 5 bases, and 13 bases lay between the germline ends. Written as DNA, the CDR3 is TGTGCCAGCAGCTTAACTCCAGGGTTTAACAATGAGCAGTTCTTC. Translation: CASSLTPGFNNEQFF.

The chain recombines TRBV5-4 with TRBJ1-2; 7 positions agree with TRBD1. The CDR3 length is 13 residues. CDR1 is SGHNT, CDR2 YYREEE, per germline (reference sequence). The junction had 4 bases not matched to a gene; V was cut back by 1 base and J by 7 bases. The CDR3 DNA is TGTGCCAGCAGCTTGTCCAGGGGGTTTGGCTACACCTTC. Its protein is CASSLSRGFGYTF.

The CDR3 is CASSSQTGVGYTF. DNA of the CDR3: TGTGCCAGCAGTTCCCAAACAGGGGTCGGCTACACCTTC. The chain employs TRBV7-3 and TRBJ1-2; 7 bases are shared with TRBD1. The CDR3 covers 13 residues. CDR1 is SGHTA and CDR2 is FQGTGA in the germline V gene. V gave up 6 bases and J gave up 8 bases; unmatched junction bases: 9.

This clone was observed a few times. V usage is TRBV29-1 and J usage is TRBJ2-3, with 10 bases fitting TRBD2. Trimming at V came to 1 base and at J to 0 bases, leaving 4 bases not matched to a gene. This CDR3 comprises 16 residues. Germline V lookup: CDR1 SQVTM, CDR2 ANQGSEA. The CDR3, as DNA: TGCAGCGTTGAAGTGGGGACTAGCGAGAGCACAGATACGCAGTATTTT. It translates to CSVEVGTSESTDTQYF.

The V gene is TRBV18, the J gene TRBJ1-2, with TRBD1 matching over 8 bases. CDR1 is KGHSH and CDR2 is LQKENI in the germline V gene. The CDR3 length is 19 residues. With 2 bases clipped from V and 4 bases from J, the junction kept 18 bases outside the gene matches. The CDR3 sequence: CASSPTTGTGGFSGYGYTF. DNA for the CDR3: TGTGCCAGCTCACCAACGACCGGGACAGGAGGTTTTTCCGGCTATGGCTACACCTTC.

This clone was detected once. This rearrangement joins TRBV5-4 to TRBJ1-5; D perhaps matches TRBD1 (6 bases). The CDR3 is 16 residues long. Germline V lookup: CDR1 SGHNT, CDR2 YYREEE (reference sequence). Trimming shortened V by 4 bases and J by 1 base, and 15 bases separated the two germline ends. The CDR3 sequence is CASSLRGRVSNQPQHF. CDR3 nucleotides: TGTGCCAGCAGCCTCAGGGGCAGGGTAAGCAATCAGCCCCAGCATTTT.

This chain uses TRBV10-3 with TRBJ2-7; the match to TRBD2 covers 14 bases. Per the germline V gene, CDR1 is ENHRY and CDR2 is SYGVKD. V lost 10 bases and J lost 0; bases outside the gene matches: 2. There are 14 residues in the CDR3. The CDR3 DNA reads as TGTGCCACGGGGACTAGCGGGGGCTCCTACGAGCAGTACTTC. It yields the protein CATGTSGGSYEQYF.

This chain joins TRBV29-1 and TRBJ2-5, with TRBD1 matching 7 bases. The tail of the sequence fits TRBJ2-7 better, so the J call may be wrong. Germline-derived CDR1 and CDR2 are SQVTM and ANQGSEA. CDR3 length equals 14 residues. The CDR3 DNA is TGCAGCGCCGGTGACAGGGCCATCTCCTACGAGCAGTACTTC. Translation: CSAGDRAISYEQYF.

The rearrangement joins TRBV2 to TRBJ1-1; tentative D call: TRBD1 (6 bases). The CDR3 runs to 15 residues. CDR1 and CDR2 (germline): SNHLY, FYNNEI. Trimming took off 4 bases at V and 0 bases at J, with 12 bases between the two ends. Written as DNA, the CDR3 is TGTGCCAGCAGTGCTGCAGGGGATATGAACACTGAAGCTTTCTTT. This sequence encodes CASSAAGDMNTEAFF.